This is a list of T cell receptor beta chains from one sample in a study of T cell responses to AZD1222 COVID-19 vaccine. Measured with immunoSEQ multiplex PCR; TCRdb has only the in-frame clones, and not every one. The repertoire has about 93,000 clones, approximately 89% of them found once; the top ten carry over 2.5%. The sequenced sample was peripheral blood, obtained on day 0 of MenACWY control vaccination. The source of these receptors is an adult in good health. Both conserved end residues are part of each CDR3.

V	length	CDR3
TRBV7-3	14	CASSLGPGDYGYTF
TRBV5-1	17	CASSLYGGNIDNSPLHF
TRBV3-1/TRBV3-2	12	CASSQEGSPLHF
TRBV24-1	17	CATSDLPTGVGNNEQFF
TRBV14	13	CASSQERGTPQHF
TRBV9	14	CASSVGGMNTEAFF
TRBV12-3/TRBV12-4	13	CASSFGGKETQYF
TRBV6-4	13	CASSVELTDTQYF
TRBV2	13	CASSARWTGELFF
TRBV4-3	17	CASSPNEGGRGNYEQYF
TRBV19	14	CASSLGTGFTGYTF
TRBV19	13	CASSTRDRVGAFF
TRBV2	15	CASSEKGQGGETQYF
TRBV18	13	CASSPTSYNEQFF
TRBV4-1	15	CASSHRTGGEDEAFF
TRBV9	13	CASSVGESYEQYF
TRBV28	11	CASSSTRGYTF
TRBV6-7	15	CASSYGPSGGAQQYF
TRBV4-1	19	CASSQPNYRQSRSNQPQHF
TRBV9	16	CASSMGMTGNTGELFF
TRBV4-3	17	CASSQAVSGGFADTQYF
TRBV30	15	CAWCRTGARTDTQYF
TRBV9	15	CASSPRTGGNEKLFF
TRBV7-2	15	CASSSELGGNQPQHF
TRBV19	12	CASNDRERGYTF
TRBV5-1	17	CASSLAPGGGGGTEAFF
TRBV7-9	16	CASSLSETGGNTEAFF
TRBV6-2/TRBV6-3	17	CASSPGQGDPFTQPQHF
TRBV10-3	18	CAIRGDRGPKFTKDTQYF
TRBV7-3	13	CASSWGPNTEAFF
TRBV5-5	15	CASTPGLLSSYEQYF
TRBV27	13	CATAGTAVGTQYF
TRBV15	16	CATSRDLKTGGLGYTF
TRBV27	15	CASSLNPLGSYEQYF
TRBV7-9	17	CASSLSKRTGVQNGYTF
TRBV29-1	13	CSVRGASYNEQFF
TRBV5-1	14	CASSWGANTDTQYF
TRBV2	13	CASSPTLYTEAFF
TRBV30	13	CAWSGEGTGELFF
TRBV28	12	CASSLTGTEAFF
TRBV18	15	CASSLSRDSNQPQHF
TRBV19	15	CASSIVARPVNGYTF
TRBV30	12	CAWGLMNTEAFF
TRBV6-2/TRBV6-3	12	CASGQGGTEAFF
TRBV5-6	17	CASSQLGSSGGRDTQYF
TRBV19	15	CASSIVWDRGVEQFF
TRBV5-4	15	CASSSRALGSYGYTF
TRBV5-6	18	CASSFWRGARLNDNEQFF
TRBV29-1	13	CSVGQGQAYEQYF